This is a list of T cell receptor beta chains from one sample in a study of chemoradiotherapy in HPV16-positive cancers. Measured with immunoSEQ multiplex PCR; TCRdb has only the in-frame clones, and not every one. The data contain some 3,000 clones, around four fifths of them singletons. Material: blood, obtained from a patient who underwent chemoradiotherapy. Receptor source: a human donor with HPV-associated anogenital cancer. CDR3s include the opening cysteine and the closing phenylalanine or tryptophan. The D gene is left open where the match is weak. Clone size is given for some rows only: seen once, a few or many times, or a class if the clone is expanded.

TRBV7-9	few	NA	TRBJ2-1	TGTGCCAGCAGCTCCGGGACCACGGCATACAATGAGCAGTTCTTC	CASSSGTTAYNEQFF
TRBV5-4	NA	NA	TRBJ2-5	TGTGCCAGCTCCGATCAGGGTTACCAAGAGACCCAGTACTTC	CASSDQGYQETQYF
TRBV5-1	NA	NA	TRBJ2-3	TGCGCCAGCAGCCCGGGACGAAACACAGATACGCAGTATTTT	CASSPGRNTDTQYF
TRBV7-2	NA	NA	TRBJ1-1	TGTGCCAGCAGCTTAAGCAGGGGGAACACTGAAGCTTTCTTT	CASSLSRGNTEAFF
TRBV5-6	NA	NA	TRBJ1-2	TGTGCCAGCAGCTTGTTCCAGCTTTCACTCGCTAACTATGGCTACACCTTC	CASSLFQLSLANYGYTF
TRBV6-6	NA	NA	TRBJ2-7	TGTGCCAGCAGTTCACAAAGTATCTCCTACGAGCAGTACTTC	CASSSQSISYEQYF
TRBV7-9	NA	TRBD2	TRBJ2-7	TGTGCCAGCAGCTCCAGCGGGGTGAACGAGCAGTACTTC	CASSSSGVNEQYF
TRBV6-1	NA	TRBD1	TRBJ2-7	TGTGCCAGCAGTGAATTAGAGACAGGGAGCGAGCAGTACTTC	CASSELETGSEQYF
TRBV12-5	NA	TRBD1	TRBJ2-5	TGTGCTAGTGGTTTGGGGTCGGACAGGGGCGTGGAGACCCAGTACTTC	CASGLGSDRGVETQYF
TRBV10-2	NA	TRBD1	TRBJ1-6	TGCGCCAGCAGTGAGCAGGCAGGGGGTTACTATAATTCACCCCTCCACTTT	CASSEQAGGYYNSPLHF
TRBV30	NA	NA	TRBJ1-2	TGTGCCTGGAACAGTCTCGCAGGGCTTAACTATGGCTACACCTTC	CAWNSLAGLNYGYTF
TRBV7-2	NA	NA	TRBJ2-5	TGTGCCAGCAGCCCCTGGACAGCTCAAGAGACCCAGTACTTC	CASSPWTAQETQYF
TRBV2	NA	TRBD1	TRBJ1-4	TGTGCCAGCGAATGGACAGGAGGAGAAAAACTGTTTTTT	CASEWTGGEKLFF
TRBV7-6	NA	NA	TRBJ1-5	TGTGCCAGCAGCCGTGATTGGGCAGGCAACAATCAGCCCCGGCATTTT	CASSRDWAGNNQPRHF
TRBV7-2	few	NA	TRBJ2-5	TGTGCCAGCAGCTTAGTGAGGGGCCAAGAGACCCAGTACTTC	CASSLVRGQETQYF
TRBV30	NA	TRBD1	TRBJ2-7	TGTGCCTGGAGTGTGACAGGGACCTACGAGCAGTACTTC	CAWSVTGTYEQYF
TRBV18	once	NA	TRBJ1-6	TGTGCCAGCTCACCAAGTACCAGCCCTAATTCACCCCTCCACTTT	CASSPSTSPNSPLHF
TRBV6-5	NA	NA	TRBJ1-3	TGTGCCAGCAGTTACTCGATCCAAGGTTCTGGAAACACCATATATTTT	CASSYSIQGSGNTIYF
TRBV19	NA	NA	TRBJ1-4	TGTGCCAGTAGTGATGGGACCGCAACTAATGAAAAACTGTTTTTT	CASSDGTATNEKLFF
TRBV2	NA	TRBD1	TRBJ1-1	TGTGCCAGCAGCAGGGGGCCCATGATAAGTACTGAAGCTTTCTTT	CASSRGPMISTEAFF
TRBV19	NA	NA	TRBJ2-6	TGTGCCAGTATATCCCTGGGACCTCGCTCTGGGGCCAACGTCCTGACTTTC	CASISLGPRSGANVLTF
TRBV6-5	NA	TRBD1	TRBJ2-7	TGTGCCAGCAGTTCTGGACAGGGTTGGGGGCAGTACTTC	CASSSGQGWGQYF
TRBV19	NA	TRBD1	TRBJ1-5	TGTGCCAGTAGTCTCCACTCACAGGGGGCCAATCAGCCCCAGCATTTT	CASSLHSQGANQPQHF
TRBV2	NA	NA	TRBJ1-5	TGTGCCAGCAGAGGACAGACAGGACGCAATCAGCCCCAGCATTTT	CASRGQTGRNQPQHF
TRBV11-2	NA	NA	TRBJ1-3	TGTGCCAGCAGCTTAGGACTGGCTGGAAACACCATATATTTT	CASSLGLAGNTIYF
TRBV7-2	NA	NA	TRBJ1-2	TGTGCCAGCAGCTTAGAGGGATTGAACTATGGCTACACCTTC	CASSLEGLNYGYTF
TRBV12-5	NA	TRBD1	TRBJ2-4	TGTGCTAGTGCCCTGGGGCAGGGGGCAGGAAACATTCAGTACTTC	CASALGQGAGNIQYF
TRBV20-1	NA	NA	TRBJ1-2	TGCAGTGCTAGAGATCCCTATGGCTACACCTTC	CSARDPYGYTF
TRBV9	NA	NA	TRBJ1-2	TGTGCCAGCAGCCCGGACCCAAGGGCTAACTATGGCTACACCTTC	CASSPDPRANYGYTF
TRBV7-2	NA	NA	TRBJ2-7	TGTGCCAGCAGCTTAGGGGTGGGGGAGCAGTACTTC	CASSLGVGEQYF
TRBV2	NA	TRBD1	TRBJ1-1	TGTGCCAGCAGCAAGACAGGGCCCGGGACTGAAGCTTTCTTT	CASSKTGPGTEAFF
TRBV4-3	NA	NA	TRBJ2-7	TGCGCCAGCAGCCAAGAAATAAAGGGCTCCATCGGGCAGTACTTC	CASSQEIKGSIGQYF
TRBV4-2	NA	TRBD2	TRBJ2-2	TGTGCCAGCAGCGCTAGCGGGCCGAACACCGGGGAGCTGTTTTTT	CASSASGPNTGELFF
TRBV30	NA	NA	TRBJ1-1	TGTGCCTGGAGGTGGGCGGACACTGAAGCTTTCTTT	CAWRWADTEAFF
TRBV18	NA	NA	TRBJ2-7	TGTGCCAGCTCACTCCCGGGCGGAACGGGGGAGCAGTACTTC	CASSLPGGTGEQYF
TRBV10-2	NA	TRBD1	TRBJ2-3	TGCGCCAGCAGTTTAGGACAGGGGGCATTCACAGATACGCAGTATTTT	CASSLGQGAFTDTQYF
TRBV7-2	NA	NA	TRBJ1-5	TGTGTCAGCAGCTTAGAGATGGGTCAGCCCCAGCATTTT	CVSSLEMGQPQHF